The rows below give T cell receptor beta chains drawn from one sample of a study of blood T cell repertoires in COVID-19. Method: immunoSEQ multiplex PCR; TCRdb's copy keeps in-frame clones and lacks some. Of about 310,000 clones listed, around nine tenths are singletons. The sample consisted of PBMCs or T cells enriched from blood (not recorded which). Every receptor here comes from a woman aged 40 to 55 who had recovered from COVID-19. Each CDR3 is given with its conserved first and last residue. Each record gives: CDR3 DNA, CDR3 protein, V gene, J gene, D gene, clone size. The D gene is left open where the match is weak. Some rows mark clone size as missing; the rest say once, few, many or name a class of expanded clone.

TGTGCCAGCAGTGGAAGCAGGGTCAACGAAAAACTGTTTTTT,CASSGSRVNEKLFF,TRBV25-1,TRBJ1-4,.,.
TGTGCCAGCAGTTTGTGGGGGGGCGAGACCCAGTACTTC,CASSLWGGETQYF,TRBV6-9,TRBJ2-5,.,.
TGTGCCAGCAGTTCGACGGGGGTTGGCACAGATACGCAGTATTTT,CASSSTGVGTDTQYF,TRBV7-6,TRBJ2-3,.,.
TGCGCCAGCAGCCAAGGGCAGGGCCCTGCGACTGGCTACACCTTC,CASSQGQGPATGYTF,TRBV4-1,TRBJ1-2,.,.
TGTGCCAGCAGCCTCGACTTTGATACGCAGTATTTT,CASSLDFDTQYF,TRBV25-1,TRBJ2-3,.,.
TGTGCCAGCAGCCCGGGTGTTTGGACTAATGAAAAACTGTTTTTT,CASSPGVWTNEKLFF,TRBV7-9,TRBJ1-4,.,.
TGTGCCAGCAGCGATACCTCGACAGGTTCCTACGAGCAGTACTTC,CASSDTSTGSYEQYF,TRBV2,TRBJ2-7,.,.
TGTGCCAGCAGCTTAGCGGGACAAAGTAGGGATTCACCCCTCCACTTT,CASSLAGQSRDSPLHF,TRBV7-2,TRBJ1-6,.,.
TGTGCCAGCAGCTTGAGCTCCTACGAGCAGTACTTC,CASSLSSYEQYF,TRBV7-2,TRBJ2-7,.,once
TGTGCCAGCAGCCCGACCGGGACAGGGATCGCTGAAGCTTTCTTT,CASSPTGTGIAEAFF,TRBV7-2,TRBJ1-1,TRBD1,.
TGTGCCAGCAGCTCCTCGTATGGGGCCAACACTGAAGCTTTCTTT,CASSSSYGANTEAFF,TRBV11-2,TRBJ1-1,.,few
TGCAGCGTTGAAGGGTATACCTCCCTTACTAGCGGGAGGTCGGATACGCAGTATTTT,CSVEGYTSLTSGRSDTQYF,TRBV29-1,TRBJ2-3,TRBD2,.
TGTGCCAGCAGTTACTCGTCGTCTAGCATCTACGAGCAGTACTTC,CASSYSSSSIYEQYF,TRBV6-5,TRBJ2-7,.,.
TGCGCCAGCAGCCAAGATTGGGGGGAAAATGAAAAACTGTTTTTT,CASSQDWGENEKLFF,TRBV4-3,TRBJ1-4,.,.
TGTGCCACTCACCCTGGGACTAGCGGCTACAATGAGCAGTTCTTC,CATHPGTSGYNEQFF,TRBV7-8,TRBJ2-1,TRBD2,.
TGTGCCAGCAGCAGACAGGGAGGGAACACTGAAGCTTTCTTT,CASSRQGGNTEAFF,TRBV6-5,TRBJ1-1,TRBD1,.
TGTGCCAGCAGCCCCTTTCCGGACAGGTCCTCCCAGCATTTT,CASSPFPDRSSQHF,TRBV7-2,TRBJ1-5,TRBD1,.
TGTGCCAGCTCGGGGAGTACATCTGAGCAGTTCTTC,CASSGSTSEQFF,TRBV18,TRBJ2-1,.,.
TGTGCCAGCAGCTTGATCGGACAGGGGGTTTACAATGAGCAGTTCTTC,CASSLIGQGVYNEQFF,TRBV5-8,TRBJ2-1,TRBD1,.
TGTGCCAGCAGCCAAGTCCGGGCAGGCCTAGAGGGATTT,CASSQVRAGLEGF,TRBV3-1/TRBV3-2,TRBJ1-1,.,.
TGTGCCAGCAGTCTCCAGGGGGCGGACAACGTCCTGACTTTC,CASSLQGADNVLTF,TRBV6-5,TRBJ2-6,TRBD1,.
TGTGCCTGGACACGAGGAGCGGGGGAAGTCGGAGGTGAGCAGTTCTTC,CAWTRGAGEVGGEQFF,TRBV30,TRBJ2-1,TRBD2,.
TGCGCCAGCAGCCCAGGACAGGGGGCAGGTGAAAAACTGTTTTTT,CASSPGQGAGEKLFF,TRBV4-3,TRBJ1-4,TRBD1,.
TGTGCCAGCTCCCCAGGGCCGGGCGCTGAAGCTTTCTTT,CASSPGPGAEAFF,TRBV11-3,TRBJ1-1,.,once
TGTGCCAGTAGTGCACAGGGGTCAGATACGCAGTATTTT,CASSAQGSDTQYF,TRBV19,TRBJ2-3,TRBD1,.
TGCGCCAGCAGCTTGCCAGGTACCTACGAGCAGTACTTC,CASSLPGTYEQYF,TRBV5-1,TRBJ2-7,.,once
TGTGCCAGCAGTTTAGGACAGGGTGGGATCTACGAGCAGTACTTC,CASSLGQGGIYEQYF,TRBV6-6,TRBJ2-7,TRBD1,.
TGTGCCAGCACCCTGAGGGGGCGCGGCTATGGCTACACCTTC,CASTLRGRGYGYTF,TRBV6-4,TRBJ1-2,TRBD1,.
TGTGCCAGCAGCCCCACCGGGACTAGCGAAGAGACCCAGTACTTC,CASSPTGTSEETQYF,TRBV9,TRBJ2-5,TRBD2,.
TGTGCCTGGACCACGCCCGGGGGTTATCAGCCCCAGCATTTT,CAWTTPGGYQPQHF,TRBV30,TRBJ1-5,.,.
TGTGCCTGGGGTAGGGGCCGTAAAGCGAGTTCCTACGAGCAGTACTTC,CAWGRGRKASSYEQYF,TRBV30,TRBJ2-7,.,.
TGTGCCAGTAGTATCGGACACCCGAACACTGAAGCTTTCTTT,CASSIGHPNTEAFF,TRBV19,TRBJ1-1,.,.
TGTGCCAGCAGCTTGCTAGCGGGAGATTCAGATACGCAGTATTTT,CASSLLAGDSDTQYF,TRBV7-2,TRBJ2-3,TRBD2,.
TGCAGCGCCGTGGACAGCCTCAATCAGCCCCAGCATTTT,CSAVDSLNQPQHF,TRBV29-1,TRBJ1-5,.,.
TGTGCCAGCCGGGGAAGTAATGAAAAACTGTTTTTT,CASRGSNEKLFF,TRBV6-5,TRBJ1-4,.,.
TGCGCCAGCAGCCAAGATAGGGACAGCTCCTACGAGCAGTACTTC,CASSQDRDSSYEQYF,TRBV4-3,TRBJ2-7,TRBD1,.
TGTGCCAGCAGTCCCGCGACTAGCGGGAGCGAGACCCAGTACTTC,CASSPATSGSETQYF,TRBV28,TRBJ2-5,TRBD2,once
TGTGCCAGCATACGGAGGACAGTTCCCTCTGGGGCCAACGTCCTGACTTTC,CASIRRTVPSGANVLTF,TRBV2,TRBJ2-6,.,.
TGTGCCAGCAGTTACCGACAGTTAGCTAACTATGGCTACACCTTC,CASSYRQLANYGYTF,TRBV6-6,TRBJ1-2,.,.
TGTGCCAGCAGTCCCGACATAGCGGGGGTCGGCTACACCTTC,CASSPDIAGVGYTF,TRBV27,TRBJ1-2,.,.
TGTGCCAGCAGTTACAGGGGGATAAACACCGGGGAGCTGTTTTTT,CASSYRGINTGELFF,TRBV6-5,TRBJ2-2,.,once
TGTGCCAGCAGCTTAGCCGTTTCCCGACAGGGGGCTAGCCATCAGCCCCAGCATTTT,CASSLAVSRQGASHQPQHF,TRBV7-2,TRBJ1-5,TRBD1,.
TGTGCCAGCAGTTCCAGCGGCTCCTACAATGAGCAGTTCTTC,CASSSSGSYNEQFF,TRBV7-3,TRBJ2-1,.,.
TGTGCCAGCAGTTCCCGGACAGGGTGGGACTATGGCTACACCTTC,CASSSRTGWDYGYTF,TRBV28,TRBJ1-2,TRBD1,.